This TCR beta chain stems from a study of blood T cell repertoires in COVID-19. V lost 0 bases and J lost 0, with 6 bases in between. This CDR3 spans 15 amino acids. The germline CDR1 and CDR2 sequences are SQVTM and ANQGSEA. Libraries were prepared by immunoSEQ multiplex PCR; TCRdb keeps only in-frame clonotypes and omits some of them. The table has about 43,000 clones, approximately 83% seen once; the top ten hold roughly 2.6%. The clonotype was recovered from a woman aged 55-75 years with acute or convalescent COVID-19. The specimen sequenced was peripheral blood. The rearrangement uses TRBV29-1 and TRBJ2-6; no clear D. CDR3 protein: CSVEDNNSGANVLTF. The CDR3 nucleotides read TGCAGCGTTGAAGATAACAACTCTGGGGCCAACGTCCTGACTTTC.